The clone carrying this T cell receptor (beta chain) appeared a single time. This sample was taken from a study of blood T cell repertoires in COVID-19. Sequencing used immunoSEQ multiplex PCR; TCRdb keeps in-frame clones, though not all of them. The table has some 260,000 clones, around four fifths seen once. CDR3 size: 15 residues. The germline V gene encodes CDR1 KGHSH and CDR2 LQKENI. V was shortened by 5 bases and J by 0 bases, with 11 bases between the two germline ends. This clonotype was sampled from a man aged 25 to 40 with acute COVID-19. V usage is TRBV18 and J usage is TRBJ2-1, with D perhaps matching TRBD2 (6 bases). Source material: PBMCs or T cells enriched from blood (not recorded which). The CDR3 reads CASSEDGSSYNEQFF. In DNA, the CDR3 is TGTGCCAGCTCAGAAGACGGGAGCTCCTACAATGAGCAGTTCTTC.